The TCR beta chain under discussion was sequenced for a study of cytomegalovirus exposure and HLA in healthy donors. Turning to the study itself: The study's early data release held roughly 91 million unique TCRs from HLA-typed donors.

Vbeta (60) and Jbeta (13) primers were used in the PCR. This table comes from immunoSEQ multiplex PCR, and its TCRdb copy is limited to in-frame clones, with some not included. The data contain around 100,000 clones, roughly 73% of them singletons. Study outcomes and limitations: According to an earlier analysis, most TCR beta V segments yielded productive rearrangements about 90% or about 30% of the time. Later analysis indicated greater clonal expansion among HLA-associated TCR beta chains than among equally common other chains. For TCR beta chains, V- and J-gene trimming was later linked to a missense DCLRE1C variant.

Notes on this clone: Antigen: not known.

The material sequenced was PBMCs. The clonotype comes from a male donor in good health and CMV-seropositive.

DNA for the CDR3: TGTGCCAGCACGGATCCGGGACAGGGGGACTATGGCTACACCTTC. Protein sequence: CASTDPGQGDYGYTF. The chain combines TRBV7-9 with TRBJ1-2; 11 nucleotides match TRBD1. V dropped 7 bases and J dropped 3; count of bases not matched to a gene: 7. The CDR3 is made up of 15 amino acids. The germline gives CDR1 SEHNR, CDR2 FQNEAQ (reference sequence). Full variable domain (remainder filled in from reference TRBV7-9 and TRBJ1-2): DTGVSQNPRHKITKRGQNVTFRCDPISEHNRLYWYRQTLGQGPEFLTYFQNEAQLEKSRLLSDRFSAERPKGSFSTLEIQRTEQGDSAMYLCASTDPGQGDYGYTFGSGTRLTVV.